This record concerns one T cell receptor (beta chain) sequence. Its antigen is unknown. The sample holds no much larger clone one base away, and base qualities are not on file. The sample comes from a study of T cell changes during pregnancy in multiple sclerosis (dated by TCRdb to between 2018 and 2021). Context from the whole study: In women with multiple sclerosis, the researchers looked at how the T cell repertoire shifted as pregnancy progressed.

The library relied on the immunoSEQ multiplex PCR assay. The source is immuneACCESS, and TCRdb retained only in-frame sequences with V and J called. Part of the clones is not carried over; for the studies checked, unresolved V genes explain less than half of this, and the remainder is unexplained. For this sample the table gives approximately 90,000 clones, of which approximately 94% were detected only once. Approximately 0.8% of the sample is taken by the ten largest. The cysteine opens and the phenylalanine closes a CDR3 of 15 amino acids. The entry retains the CDR3 DNA only, 45 bases that are in frame from base 1. The CDR1 and CDR2 encoded by the germline V gene are MGHRA and YSYEKL. Trimming takes 1 base off V and 5 bases off J; junction bases not matched to a gene: 5.

The V gene is TRBV4-1 and the J gene is TRBJ2-1, with 7 middle bases fitting TRBD2. The sequenced sample was peripheral blood, obtained in the third trimester of pregnancy. The TCR sequence derives from a female donor with multiple sclerosis, enrolled in a pregnancy study. CDR3 reads: CASSQGLARNNEQFF. The bases read TGCGCCAGCAGCCAAGGACTAGCCCGTAACAATGAGCAGTTCTTC.